The rows below give T cell receptor beta chains drawn from one sample of a study of Graves' ophthalmopathy and Graves' hyperthyroidism. Using its own MiXCR run on the multiplex PCR reads, TCRdb lists one record per CDR3 protein. The table shows around 1.1 million distinct CDR3 sequences, with around a third occurring only once. Sequencing used peripheral blood or thyroid tissue (not recorded which). The receptors come from an adult man with Graves' hyperthyroidism. Each CDR3 is given without its conserved first and last residue. Part of the rows lack a size; the others show once, few, many or a class for expanded clones.

size	V	J	CDR3
.	TRBV7-9	TRBJ2-1	ASSLVRANEQF
few	TRBV19	TRBJ1-5	ASSPRWQPERGPQH
.	TRBV12-3/TRBV12-4	TRBJ1-2	ASSFREGVLGYT
many	TRBV5-5	TRBJ1-2	ASSSSIGGNYGYT
.	TRBV7-7	TRBJ2-5	ASSSPPTLQETQY
.	TRBV20-1	TRBJ2-7	SAEVGTGGYEQY
few	TRBV24-1	TRBJ1-1	ATSAPGGANTEAF
.	TRBV19	TRBJ2-5	ASSPSGDQETQY
.	TRBV29-1	TRBJ1-2	SVEVATGENGYT
many	TRBV7-8	TRBJ1-1	ASSEQRNTEAF
many	TRBV19	TRBJ1-1	ATDWTGGTEAF
many	TRBV5-1	TRBJ2-7	ASSLEGFRYEQY
.	TRBV7-6	TRBJ2-1	ASSLGGLRGNEQF
few	TRBV7-6	TRBJ1-5	ASSYPYRGNNQPQH
.	TRBV12-3/TRBV12-4	TRBJ2-7	ASSFLGGSRGEQY
many	TRBV12-3/TRBV12-4	TRBJ1-3	ASSSDRVGGNTIY
.	TRBV20-1	TRBJ2-5	RLGTGGVSEETQY
.	TRBV3-2	TRBJ2-7	ASSHNGYGGPEQY
.	TRBV10-3	TRBJ1-5	AISERQQETQH
.	TRBV24-1	TRBJ1-1	ASTPADRSNTEAF
.	TRBV5-1	TRBJ2-5	ASSLVNGRRTETQY
.	TRBV7-2	TRBJ2-2	ASTFGGLANTGELF
many	TRBV6-5	TRBJ2-7	ASSYPGGYEQY
once	TRBV7-2	TRBJ2-7	ASSLSRGRVYEQY
.	TRBV4-2	TRBJ2-7	ASSQGVELGHEQY
many	TRBV10-2	TRBJ1-5	ASREGGSGGQPQH
many	TRBV12-3/TRBV12-4	TRBJ1-3	ASSPGGYQNTIY
many	TRBV10-3	TRBJ2-2	ATMGGLNTGELF
.	TRBV6-5	TRBJ1-2	ASSSTEAVFYGYT
.	TRBV10-3	TRBJ1-3	AISARQGFGNTIY
.	TRBV27	TRBJ1-1	ASSLYGSTEAF
many	TRBV7-8	TRBJ1-2	ASSLTGGAFGGYT
few	TRBV5-6	TRBJ2-7	ASSLGIGEEY
many	TRBV2	TRBJ2-5	ASTDPSGGETQY
many	TRBV7-2	TRBJ2-6	ASSSERSSGANVLT
few	TRBV18	TRBJ2-5	ASSPGEMRETQY
.	TRBV20-1	TRBJ2-7	SARDGTVSSYEQY
many	TRBV29-1	TRBJ1-3	SIRGEIGNTIY
once	TRBV11-3	TRBJ2-5	ANSLDGETQY
.	TRBV6-1	TRBJ2-7	ASSGEGQGAGEQY
many	TRBV20-1	TRBJ1-1	SARTGPNTEAF
many	TRBV7-8	TRBJ1-2	ASSLVDSRYAYGYT